A single sample is the source of the 2 T cell receptor beta chains below, sequenced in a study of blood T cell repertoires in COVID-19. Clones were sequenced by immunoSEQ multiplex PCR, and TCRdb holds only the in-frame ones, with some missing. This table has 95,000 to 150,000 clones, 86% appearing once. The sequencing input was peripheral blood. The source is a middle-aged man with acute or convalescent COVID-19.

The chain joins TRBV5-1 to TRBJ2-2, with TRBD1 matching 11 bases. CDR3 length: 16 amino acids. After removal of 4 bases from V and 0 bases from J, the junction contained 2 bases not matched to a gene. CDR1 is SGHRS and CDR2 is YFSETQ in the germline V gene. The CDR3 is CASSPGQGANTGELFF. CDR3 bases: TGCGCCAGCAGCCCGGGACAGGGGGCGAACACCGGGGAGCTGTTTTTT.

The chain employs TRBV5-1 and TRBJ1-4; 7 nucleotides match TRBD1. CDR3 length: 18 residues. V trimming: 0 bases; J trimming: 0 bases; junction bases outside the gene matches: 8. CDR1 and CDR2 (germline): SGHRS, YFSETQ. The CDR3 loop reads CASSLGGGTASTNEKLFF. The CDR3 nucleotides are TGCGCCAGCAGCTTGGGTGGGGGGACAGCCTCAACTAATGAAAAACTGTTTTTT.